Presented here are 23 T cell receptor beta chains from one specimen sequenced in a study of T cell responses to AZD1222 COVID-19 vaccine. Profiled with immunoSEQ multiplex PCR; TCRdb holds only in-frame clones, not every one. The data contain roughly 100,000 clones, around 90% of them singletons. The sequenced sample was peripheral blood, obtained on day 0 of AZD1222 vaccination. Receptor source: an adult in good health.

V usage is TRBV10-2 and J usage is TRBJ1-2; D gene uncertain. There are 13 residues in the CDR3. The germline gives CDR1 WSHSY, CDR2 SAAADI. Trimming shortened V by 3 bases and J by 6 bases, and 11 bases separated the two germline ends. The chain's CDR3 is CASSEFSGDGYTF. Here the CDR3 DNA reads TGCGCCAGCAGTGAATTTTCGGGTGATGGCTACACCTTC.

The J gene is TRBJ2-5, the V gene TRBV9; D gene ambiguous. Germline lookup yields CDR1 SGDLS and CDR2 YYNGEE. Between the trimmed V and J ends, which lost 0 bases and 5 bases, there was a span of 11 bases. The CDR3 spans 14 residues. The CDR3 protein is CASSVGTAVETQYF. The CDR3, as DNA: TGTGCCAGCAGCGTAGGAACCGCCGTTGAGACCCAGTACTTC.

The chain links TRBV19 to TRBJ2-4, with unresolved D. Germline V gives CDR1 LNHDA, CDR2 SQIVND (reference sequence). Trimming stripped 3 bases from V and 3 bases from J, with 9 bases between. This CDR3 is 14 amino acids long. The CDR3 region is CASSISWGKNIQYF. The DNA of the CDR3 is TGTGCCAGTAGTATTAGCTGGGGCAAAAACATTCAGTACTTC.

The genes are TRBV4-1 and TRBJ1-1, with TRBD1 matching 9 bases. The CDR3 contains 16 residues. Looked up from germline, CDR1 is MGHRA and CDR2 is YSYEKL. After removal of 1 base from V and 0 bases from J, the junction contained 3 bases not matched to a gene. The CDR3 bases are TGCGCCAGCAGCCAAGGCCGGGACAGGGTGAACACTGAAGCTTTCTTT. Translating it yields CASSQGRDRVNTEAFF.

The chain joins TRBV20-1 to TRBJ2-5; no reliable D call. The CDR3 spans 10 residues. CDR1 is DFQATT and CDR2 is SNEGSKA in the germline V gene (reference sequence). V was clipped by 3 bases and J by 5 bases, with 4 bases between them. CDR3: CSARQETQYF. The CDR3 bases are TGCAGTGCTAGGCAGGAGACCCAGTACTTC.

The gene calls are TRBV4-3 and TRBJ2-7; TRBD1 is a possible D gene (6 bases). The V end was cut by 8 bases, the J end by 0 bases, with 11 bases between. The CDR3 is made up of 13 amino acids. CDR1 is LGHNA, CDR2 YSLEER, per germline. The chain's CDR3 is CASAQGYSYEQYF. The CDR3 coding sequence is TGCGCCAGCGCACAGGGTTACTCCTACGAGCAGTACTTC.

The chain couples TRBV4-1 to TRBJ1-1, with no clear D. CDR3 length: 14 amino acids. In germline, CDR1 is MGHRA, CDR2 YSYEKL. Trimming cost V 4 bases and J 1 base, with 10 bases left between them. The CDR3 DNA sequence: TGCGCCAGCAGCCCCTACTTGGGGAACACTGAAGCTTTCTTT. Its protein product is CASSPYLGNTEAFF.

This chain uses TRBV6-1 with TRBJ1-4; D is ambiguous. V dropped 1 base and J dropped 2 bases, with 8 bases sitting between them. Germline-derived CDR1 and CDR2 are MNHNS and SASEGT. The CDR3 runs 15 residues. CDR3 residues: CASSEESDTNEKLFF. The CDR3 coding sequence is TGTGCCAGCAGTGAAGAGTCAGACACTAATGAAAAACTGTTTTTT.

The V call is TRBV6-5, the J call TRBJ2-5; no clear D. Trimming removed 6 bases at V and 3 bases at J, with 5 bases between. Per the germline V gene, CDR1 is MNHEY and CDR2 is SVGAGI. This CDR3 has 11 amino acids. In DNA form, the CDR3 reads TGTGCCAGCAGCAACAAAGAGACCCAGTACTTC. This encodes CASSNKETQYF.

This rearrangement joins TRBV28 to TRBJ2-2; D may correspond to TRBD1 or TRBD2 (6 bases each). V was cut by 6 bases and J by 6 bases, with 11 bases left in between. Germline loops: CDR1 MDHEN, CDR2 SYDVKM. CDR3 length: 13 amino acids. The CDR3 DNA reads TGTGCCAGCAGGGGCCGGGGGCCCGGGGAGCTGTTTTTT. Its protein is CASRGRGPGELFF.

J is TRBJ1-5 and V is TRBV7-9; possible D gene TRBD1, 5 bases. Germline V gives CDR1 SEHNR, CDR2 FQNEAQ (reference sequence). V was cut by 5 bases and J by 6 bases, with 14 bases left in between. The CDR3 covers 14 residues. Written as DNA, the CDR3 is TGTGCCAGCAGCGCGACTGGGGGTGGTCAGCCCCAGCATTTT. Amino acids: CASSATGGGQPQHF.

The chain has TRBV30 and TRBJ2-6, with D unclear. The CDR3 is made up of 13 amino acids. The ends were cut back, 3 bases at V and 9 bases at J, with 12 bases in the middle. The germline V gene encodes CDR1 GTSNPN and CDR2 SVGIG (reference sequence). The CDR3 region is CAWRPPGLNVLTF. The CDR3 DNA is TGTGCCTGGAGACCCCCGGGCCTCAACGTCCTGACTTTC.

The chain carries TRBV6-5 and TRBJ1-4; 10 nucleotides match TRBD1. Germline V CDR1 and CDR2: MNHEY, SVGAGI. This CDR3 is built from 15 residues. The ends lost 6 bases at V and 2 bases at J; junction bases unmatched: 3. This CDR3 reads CASSWGQGTNEKLFF. The CDR3 bases are TGTGCCAGCAGCTGGGGACAGGGGACTAATGAAAAACTGTTTTTT.

The chain couples TRBV19 to TRBJ1-4, with a possible D match to TRBD1 (5 bases). This CDR3 is 16 amino acids long. Germline CDR1 LNHDA, CDR2 SQIVND (reference sequence). The V and J ends lost 3 bases and 8 bases respectively, with 19 bases between them. CDR3 residues: CASSMRYGARDEKLFF. CDR3 bases: TGTGCCAGTAGTATGCGATACGGGGCCAGAGACGAAAAACTGTTTTTT.

This chain joins TRBV23-1 and TRBJ1-1; 10 bases align to TRBD1. TRBV23-1 is known as an ORF, though its function is uncertain. V gave up 4 bases and J gave up 0 bases; unmatched junction bases: 5. CDR3 length: 16 amino acids. The CDR3 sequence is CASSPGDRGMNTEAFF. The CDR3 region has the DNA TGCGCCAGCAGTCCCGGGGACAGGGGTATGAACACTGAAGCTTTCTTT.

J is TRBJ2-5 and V is TRBV10-3; D ambiguous. This CDR3 is built from 13 residues. The germline CDR1 and CDR2 sequences are ENHRY and SYGVKD. Trimming removed 3 bases from V and 5 bases from J, with 10 bases in between. CDR3 nucleotides: TGTGCCATCAGTGAAACACGAGACGAGACCCAGTACTTC. As protein: CAISETRDETQYF.

The chain carries TRBV4-1 and TRBJ1-2; possibly TRBD1 for D (5 bases). Germline CDR1 reads MGHRA; CDR2 reads YSYEKL. This CDR3 comprises 13 residues. The V and J ends lost 3 bases and 8 bases respectively, with 13 bases between them. CDR3 nucleotide sequence: TGCGCCAGCAGCCAGACCATGGGGGTCGGCTACACCTTC. It encodes CASSQTMGVGYTF.

The chain recombines TRBV7-3 with TRBJ1-2; TRBD1 matches 8 bases. After removal of 2 bases from V and 4 bases from J, the junction contained 6 bases not matched to a gene. CDR1 and CDR2 (germline): SGHTA, FQGTGA. This CDR3 is 15 amino acids long. DNA of the CDR3: TGTGCCAGCAGCTTAGATCCAGGGGGCCTCTATGGCTACACCTTC. It is translated as CASSLDPGGLYGYTF. Variable domain in full (rest from reference TRBV7-3 and TRBJ1-2): GAGVSQTPSNKVTEKGKYVELRCDPISGHTALYWYRQSLGQGPEFLIYFQGTGAADDSGLPNDRFFAVRPEGSVSTLKIQRTERGDSAVYLCASSLDPGGLYGYTFGSGTRLTVV.

V is TRBV6-5 and J is TRBJ1-5; a weak D match, TRBD1 (5 bases). Germline V gene lookup returns CDR1 MNHEY and CDR2 SVGAGI. This CDR3 is 15 amino acids long. Trimming took off 6 bases at V and 0 bases at J, with 12 bases between the two ends. The CDR3 is CASRPSRASNQPQHF. In nucleotides, the CDR3 is TGTGCCAGCAGGCCCAGCAGGGCTAGCAATCAGCCCCAGCATTTT.

The rearrangement joins TRBV4-3 to TRBJ2-1; D is perhaps TRBD1 or TRBD2 (6 bases each). With 2 bases removed from V and 0 bases from J, the gap between germline ends came to 11 bases. This CDR3 comprises 16 residues. CDR1 is LGHNA, CDR2 YSLEER, per germline. CDR3 region: CASSQRGGGSYNEQFF. The CDR3 DNA follows: TGCGCCAGCAGCCAAAGAGGAGGGGGCTCCTACAATGAGCAGTTCTTC.

The CDR3 is CASSQVKDNEQFF. In DNA, the CDR3 is TGCGCCAGCAGCCAAGTCAAAGATAATGAGCAGTTCTTC. This chain connects TRBV4-1 to TRBJ2-1; D unclear. The V and J ends lost 1 base and 7 bases respectively, with 8 bases between them. CDR1 is MGHRA and CDR2 is YSYEKL in the germline V gene. The CDR3 runs to 13 residues.

The genes are TRBV5-1 and TRBJ2-5; D is undetermined. Trimming stripped 1 base from V and 5 bases from J, with 15 bases between. The CDR3 has 15 residues. Germline CDR1 and CDR2: SGHRS and YFSETQ. The CDR3 region is CASSLLGLRGETQYF. The CDR3 coding sequence is TGCGCCAGCAGCTTGTTGGGCTTACGTGGGGAGACCCAGTACTTC.

The table lists this clone with a count of one. The genes are TRBV6-2 or TRBV6-3 and TRBJ2-5, with D uncertain. Per germline, CDR1 MNHEY and CDR2 SVGEGT. The CDR3 contains 15 residues. V was shortened by 2 bases and J by 1 base, with 11 bases between the two germline ends. The CDR3 here is CASSYATEIQETQYF. In DNA form, the CDR3 reads TGTGCCAGCAGTTACGCTACAGAGATCCAAGAGACCCAGTACTTC.